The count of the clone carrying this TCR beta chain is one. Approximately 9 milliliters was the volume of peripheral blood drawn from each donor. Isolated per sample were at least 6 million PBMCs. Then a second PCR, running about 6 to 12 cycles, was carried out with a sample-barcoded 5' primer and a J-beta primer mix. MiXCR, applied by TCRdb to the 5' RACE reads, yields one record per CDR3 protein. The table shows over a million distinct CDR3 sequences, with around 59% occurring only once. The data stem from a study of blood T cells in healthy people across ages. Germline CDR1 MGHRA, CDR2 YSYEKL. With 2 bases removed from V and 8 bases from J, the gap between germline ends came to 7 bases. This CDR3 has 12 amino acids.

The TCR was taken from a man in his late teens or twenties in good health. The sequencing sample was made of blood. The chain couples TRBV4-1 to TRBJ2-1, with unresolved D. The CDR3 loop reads CASSQPKDEQFF. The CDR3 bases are TGCGCCAGCAGCCAACCCAAGGATGAGCAGTTCTTC.